One and the same sample provided the 25 T cell receptor beta chains below, sequenced in a study of cytomegalovirus exposure and HLA in healthy donors. In the PCR, 60 Vbeta and 13 Jbeta primers were used. TCRdb's table, derived via immunoSEQ multiplex PCR, lists solely in-frame clones and lacks some. This sample yields 130,000 or so clones, of which around 75% are seen a single time; roughly 3.1% belongs to the top ten. The sequencing input was PBMCs. Receptors were obtained from a man aged 25 to 40 in good health and CMV-seronegative.

The CDR3 is CASRKLGTGDYEQYF. The DNA for the CDR3 is TGTGCCAGCAGGAAACTCGGGACAGGGGACTACGAGCAGTACTTC. This chain links TRBV27 with TRBJ2-7; 10 positions agree with TRBD1. Germline CDR1 is MNHEY and CDR2 is SMNVEV (reference sequence). Germline trimming cut 6 bases from V and 3 bases from J; bases unmatched to any gene: 8. The CDR3 is 15 residues long.

The DNA of the CDR3 is TGCGCCAGCAGTACTAGTTTCGACAATGAGCAGTTCTTC. Protein product: CASSTSFDNEQFF. V is TRBV5-1 and J is TRBJ2-1; weak D call: TRBD2 (5 bases). Per the germline V gene, CDR1 is SGHRS and CDR2 is YFSETQ. Deletions cut 5 bases from V and 5 bases from J, with 11 bases between. The CDR3 has 13 residues.

This clone was counted only a few times. CDR3 loop: CASSPPDRAYGYTF. The CDR3 nucleotides read TGTGCCAGCAGTCCCCCCGACAGGGCCTATGGCTACACCTTC. This chain links TRBV28 with TRBJ1-2; 7 nucleotides match TRBD1. Per the germline V gene, CDR1 is MDHEN and CDR2 is SYDVKM. The CDR3 consists of 14 residues. Trimming cost V 5 bases and J 4 bases; bases outside gene matches: 7.

V usage is TRBV28 and J usage is TRBJ2-7, with 11 bases identical to TRBD2. V trimming: 5 bases; J trimming: 0 bases; junction bases outside the gene matches: 9. From germline, CDR1 is MDHEN and CDR2 SYDVKM. This CDR3 contains 17 residues. CDR3 sequence: CASSHRLAGPLSYEQYF. The CDR3 DNA follows: TGTGCCAGCAGTCACCGACTAGCGGGGCCGCTCTCCTACGAGCAGTACTTC.

This clone was picked up one time. The CDR3 sequence is CASSQDGFTDEQFF. CDR3 DNA sequence: TGCGCCAGCAGCCAAGACGGGTTCACCGATGAGCAGTTCTTC. The chain joins TRBV4-1 to TRBJ2-1, with D unclear. The germline gives CDR1 MGHRA, CDR2 YSYEKL. V was pared by 0 bases and J by 8 bases, with 11 bases between. The length of the CDR3 is 14 residues.

This clone occurred a few times. The J gene is TRBJ2-3, the V gene TRBV7-6, with D possibly TRBD2 on 6 matching bases. V lost 1 base and J 0 bases, leaving 17 bases between the germline ends. From germline, CDR1 is SGHVS and CDR2 FNYEAQ. The CDR3 totals 18 residues. CDR3 loop: CASSLVGGITTSTDTQYF. The CDR3 DNA reads TGTGCCAGCAGCTTAGTGGGCGGGATAACAACTAGCACAGATACGCAGTATTTT.

The chain links TRBV6-1 to TRBJ2-7; possible D gene TRBD1, 6 bases. Trimming stripped 3 bases from V and 2 bases from J, with 11 bases between. The length of the CDR3 is 14 residues. Germline V gives CDR1 MNHNS, CDR2 SASEGT. The CDR3 sequence: CASSDPGAAYEQYF. In DNA form, the CDR3 reads TGTGCCAGCAGTGACCCAGGGGCCGCCTACGAGCAGTACTTC.

The chain carries TRBV5-1 and TRBJ2-7, with 9 bases aligning to TRBD1. This CDR3 is built from 14 residues. Looked up from germline, CDR1 is SGHRS and CDR2 is YFSETQ. J gave up 6 bases and V 2 bases, and 6 bases lay outside the gene matches. The CDR3 nucleotides read TGCGCCAGCAGCTTAGGGGACAGGGTGCGCGAGCAGTACTTC. It is translated as CASSLGDRVREQYF.

CDR3 amino acids: CAWGGAQGSSYNSPLHF. Here the CDR3 DNA reads TGTGCCTGGGGGGGGGCGCAGGGTAGCTCCTATAATTCACCCCTCCACTTT. This chain links TRBV30 with TRBJ1-6; D possibly corresponds to TRBD1 (6 bases). The germline V gene encodes CDR1 GTSNPN and CDR2 SVGIG (reference sequence). CDR3 length: 17 residues. V shed 5 bases and J shed 0 bases, with 17 bases lying between them.

The chain uses TRBV28 and TRBJ2-5, with D possibly TRBD2 on 5 matching bases. Germline V lookup: CDR1 MDHEN, CDR2 SYDVKM. This CDR3 region has 16 residues. V was shortened by 5 bases and J by 6 bases, with 22 bases between the two germline ends. The CDR3 reads CASSTSATGTQKTQYF. As DNA, the CDR3 is TGTGCCAGCAGTACCTCCGCCACGGGAACTCAGAAGACCCAGTACTTC. The whole variable domain, remainder taken from reference TRBV28 and TRBJ2-5, is DVKVTQSSRYLVKRTGEKVFLECVQDMDHENMFWYRQDPGLGLRLIYFSYDVKMKEKGDIPEGYSVSREKKERFSLILESASTNQTSMYLCASSTSATGTQKTQYFGPGTRLLVL.

The rearrangement uses TRBV27 and TRBJ1-6; 11 nucleotides line up with TRBD1. The V segment lost 5 bases and the J segment 10 bases; nucleotides outside the gene matches: 7. CDR3 size: 15 residues. Per the germline V gene, CDR1 is MNHEY and CDR2 is SMNVEV (reference sequence). CDR3 loop: CASSPGTGGGSPLHF. The DNA for the CDR3 is TGTGCCAGCAGTCCTGGGACAGGGGGTGGATCACCCCTCCACTTT.

J is TRBJ2-5 and V is TRBV4-3; TRBD2 matches 8 bases. The V segment lost 3 bases and the J segment 3 bases; nucleotides outside the gene matches: 9. CDR1 is LGHNA, CDR2 YSLEER, per germline. This CDR3 has 16 residues. CDR3 bases: TGCGCCAGCAGCCAGGGCCACGGACTAGCAGAAGAGACCCAGTACTTC. Protein product: CASSQGHGLAEETQYF.

The chain links TRBV30 to TRBJ2-7; tentative D call: TRBD2 (5 bases). Germline lookup yields CDR1 GTSNPN and CDR2 SVGIG (reference sequence). V lost 0 bases and J 0 bases, leaving 12 bases between the germline ends. The CDR3 totals 15 residues. CDR3 protein: CAWSVQSGSSYEQYF. The CDR3 bases are TGTGCCTGGAGTGTACAGAGCGGCAGCTCCTACGAGCAGTACTTC.

This chain joins TRBV5-1 and TRBJ2-7; D perhaps matches TRBD1 (5 bases). The ends were cut back, 0 bases at V and 7 bases at J, with 17 bases in the middle. In germline, CDR1 is SGHRS, CDR2 YFSETQ. The CDR3 runs to 15 residues. The CDR3 nucleotides are TGCGCCAGCAGCTTGGCCGGGCAGGGATTGAGTGAGCAGTACGTC. The encoded protein is CASSLAGQGLSEQYV.

The chain links TRBV6-1 to TRBJ1-4, with D unresolved. V was shortened by 1 base and J by 11 bases, with 14 bases between the two germline ends. This CDR3 is 14 amino acids long. Germline values: CDR1 MNHNS, CDR2 SASEGT. The CDR3 sequence: CASSEGQLAEKLFF. DNA of the CDR3: TGTGCCAGCAGTGAAGGACAATTAGCGGAGAAACTGTTTTTT.

Note on this clone: At one boundary the junction diverges from the germline segment, which might be a read error. This chain connects TRBV7-7 to TRBJ2-7, with D possibly matching TRBD2 (5 bases). This CDR3 is 15 amino acids long. CDR1 is SSHAT and CDR2 is FNYEAQ in the germline V gene (reference sequence). This CDR3 reads CASSLEEGFSYEQYF. The CDR3 bases are TGTGCTAGCAGCTTAGAAGAGGGCTTCTCCTACGAGCAGTACTTC.

On this clone itself: Relative to the germline gene, one junction end is altered; a read error may explain this. The J gene is TRBJ1-1, the V gene TRBV7-2; unclear D gene. Germline CDR1 SGHTA, CDR2 FQGNSA. This CDR3 has 14 residues. Written as DNA, the CDR3 is TGTGCGAGCAATCCGGACCCGGGGAGATATGAAGCTTTCTTT. It translates to CASNPDPGRYEAFF.

The chain has TRBV7-2 and TRBJ2-7, with D tentatively TRBD1 (5 bases). With 3 bases removed from V and 4 bases from J, the gap between germline ends came to 13 bases. CDR1 is SGHTA and CDR2 is FQGNSA in the germline V gene. The CDR3 loop spans 14 amino acids. The CDR3 DNA follows: TGTGCCAGCAGCTTTCAGAAGGGGCCATACGAGCAGTACTTC. Protein sequence: CASSFQKGPYEQYF.

The gene calls are TRBV14 and TRBJ2-5, with unresolved D. From germline, CDR1 is SGHDN and CDR2 FVKESK. Trimming took off 4 bases at V and 5 bases at J, with 11 bases between the two ends. The CDR3 extends over 13 amino acids. The CDR3 sequence is CASSRSPVETQYF. In DNA, the CDR3 is TGTGCCAGCAGCCGAAGCCCGGTGGAGACCCAGTACTTC.

The chain carries TRBV9 and TRBJ1-1; unclear D gene. In germline, CDR1 is SGDLS, CDR2 YYNGEE. Trimming left V 4 bases short and J 10 bases short, with 14 bases between. There are 12 residues in the CDR3. The chain's CDR3 is CASSTWQSPAFF. CDR3 in DNA: TGTGCCAGCAGCACATGGCAGTCACCAGCTTTCTTT.

This clone came up many times. J is TRBJ1-1 and V is TRBV2; D unclear. There are 12 residues in the CDR3. Germline CDR1 is SNHLY and CDR2 is FYNNEI. Between the trimmed V and J ends, which lost 6 bases and 4 bases, there was a span of 9 bases. CDR3 protein: CASSYGPTEAFF. The DNA of the CDR3 is TGTGCCAGCAGCTATGGGCCCACTGAAGCTTTCTTT.

The chain employs TRBV5-1 and TRBJ2-7, with TRBD2 as a possible D gene (6 bases). The V gene lost 0 bases and the J gene lost 3 bases, with 16 bases spanning the gap. This CDR3 has 16 amino acids. From germline, CDR1 is SGHRS and CDR2 YFSETQ. CDR3 nucleotides: TGCGCCAGCAGCTTGGGGGTGAGGGTCGGGGGCTACGAGCAGTACTTC. This sequence encodes CASSLGVRVGGYEQYF.

This rearrangement joins TRBV9 to TRBJ2-6; D ambiguous. V was cut by 0 bases and J by 0 bases, with 13 bases left in between. Looked up from germline, CDR1 is SGDLS and CDR2 is YYNGEE. The CDR3 has 18 amino acids. The CDR3 sequence: CASSVEVAGSSGANVLTF. The CDR3 region has the DNA TGTGCCAGCAGCGTAGAGGTAGCTGGGTCCTCTGGGGCCAACGTCCTGACTTTC. The whole variable domain, remainder taken from reference TRBV9 and TRBJ2-6, is DSGVTQTPKHLITATGQRVTLRCSPRSGDLSVYWYQQSLDQGLQFLIQYYNGEERAKGNILERFSAQQFPDLHSELNLSSLELGDSALYFCASSVEVAGSSGANVLTFGAGSRLTVL.

This clone is a singleton in its sample. The V gene is TRBV10-3, the J gene TRBJ2-2; TRBD2 agrees at 9 bases. The V gene's germline CDR1 is ENHRY and CDR2 SYGVKD. CDR3 length: 15 amino acids. Losses at the gene ends were 9 bases for V and 3 bases for J; bases not matched to a gene: 8. The CDR3 nucleotides read TGTGCCATAGGAGCGGGGGGAACTTACACCGGGGAGCTGTTTTTT. It specifies CAIGAGGTYTGELFF.

This clone has just one count. The V gene is TRBV18, the J gene TRBJ2-3; TRBD1 aligns across 10 bases. The junction had 10 bases not matched to a gene; V was cut back by 4 bases and J by 0 bases. The CDR3 is made up of 18 amino acids. The germline V gene encodes CDR1 KGHSH and CDR2 LQKENI. The chain's CDR3 is CASSHSGTGVSSTDTQYF. The CDR3 nucleotides read TGTGCCAGCTCACACTCCGGGACAGGGGTCTCCAGCACAGATACGCAGTATTTT. Based on the CDR3 plus reference TRBV18 and TRBJ2-3, the full variable domain is NAGVMQNPRHLVRRRGQEARLRCSPMKGHSHVYWYRQLPEEGLKFMVYLQKENIIDESGMPKERFSAEFPKEGPSILRIQQVVRGDSAAYFCASSHSGTGVSSTDTQYFGPGTRLTVL.